This TCR beta chain was recorded in a study of cytomegalovirus exposure and HLA in healthy donors. About the study: Genotyping showed around four fifths of 300 to 450 donors falling in the Caucasian-associated ancestry cluster.

Study-level findings and limits: Cytomegalovirus-associated status was assigned to some 180 TCR beta chains. Association of a missense DCLRE1C variant with TCR beta V- and J-gene trimming was reported in a later analysis.

Turning to this clone: Its antigen is as yet unknown.

Amplification used 60 Vbeta primers and 13 Jbeta primers. Using immunoSEQ multiplex PCR, the repertoire was profiled, and TCRdb retains in-frame clones only, with some absent. The sample gives roughly 100,000 clones, approximately 87% of which show up once; 2% to 3% is in the top ten. Germline V gene lookup returns CDR1 KGHSH and CDR2 LQKENI. The CDR3 loop spans 16 amino acids. Trimming cost V 1 base and J 8 bases; bases outside gene matches: 9. Sample: PBMCs. The chain combines TRBV18 with TRBJ2-1, with 9 bases identical to TRBD2. The TCR sequence derives from a man in his forties in good health and CMV-seronegative. The CDR3 loop reads CASSPQKRGAAHEQFF. CDR3 DNA: TGTGCCAGCTCACCACAAAAGCGGGGGGCCGCCCATGAGCAGTTCTTC.